This entry lists 5 T cell receptor beta chains sequenced from one sample in a study of shared clonotypes between healthy human individuals. Sequencing used immunoSEQ multiplex PCR; TCRdb keeps in-frame clones, though not all of them. The sample includes some 1,100,000 clones, 70% to 80% of them seen just once. Material for sequencing was memory CD4+ T cells from PBMCs. Subset described: CD45RA-negative fraction. The receptors were gathered from a man in his late teens or twenties in good health. Some clones in this sample may be carry-over from other donors' samples.

The gene calls are TRBV27 and TRBJ2-1; the match to TRBD2 covers 13 bases. This CDR3 comprises 20 residues. V gave up 4 bases and J gave up 3 bases; unmatched junction bases: 15. Germline V gene lookup returns CDR1 MNHEY and CDR2 SMNVEV (reference sequence). Here the CDR3 reads CASSSRTIGLAGVVYNEQFF. The CDR3 nucleotides read TGTGCCAGCAGTTCCCGGACAATCGGACTAGCGGGAGTGGTCTACAATGAGCAGTTCTTC.

J is TRBJ2-1 and V is TRBV7-3; D gene ambiguous. Trimming shortened V by 0 bases and J by 7 bases, and 1 base separated the two germline ends. This CDR3 comprises 11 residues. CDR1 SGHTA and CDR2 FQGTGA come from the germline V gene. The chain's CDR3 is CASSLTNEQFF. As DNA, the CDR3 is TGTGCCAGCAGCTTAACTAATGAGCAGTTCTTC.

The gene calls are TRBV7-3 and TRBJ2-1, with D perhaps TRBD1 or TRBD2 (5 bases each). The V gene lost 6 bases and the J gene lost 0 bases, with 12 bases spanning the gap. The CDR3 is 15 residues long. Germline loops: CDR1 SGHTA, CDR2 FQGTGA. CDR3 nucleotide sequence: TGTGCCAGCAGTTCAGCCGGGGCCTCCTACAATGAGCAGTTCTTC. Protein product: CASSSAGASYNEQFF.

This chain uses TRBV7-9 with TRBJ1-1; possibly TRBD1 for D (6 bases). V lost 5 bases to trimming and J lost 1 base, with 11 bases between them. The CDR3 runs 14 residues. Looked up from germline, CDR1 is SEHNR and CDR2 is FQNEAQ (reference sequence). DNA of the CDR3: TGTGCCAGCAGCACGGGACACTGGAACACTGAAGCTTTCTTT. This encodes CASSTGHWNTEAFF.

Remarks on this clone: Other DNA sequences from this sample encode an identical CDR3 as well. J is TRBJ2-2 and V is TRBV5-1; TRBD2 agrees at 7 bases. In germline, CDR1 is SGHRS, CDR2 YFSETQ. Germline trimming cut 0 bases from V and 4 bases from J; bases unmatched to any gene: 6. This CDR3 contains 16 residues. Here the CDR3 DNA reads TGCGCCAGCAGCTTGGTTGCGGGAGCGGTCACCGGGGAGCTGTTTTTT. Its translation: CASSLVAGAVTGELFF.